These T cell receptor beta chains were read from a single sample in a study of beta chain features in type 1 diabetes. The repertoire was sequenced with immunoSEQ multiplex PCR; TCRdb's copy has only in-frame clones and lacks some. The data show 300,000 to 450,000 clones, 15% to 20% seen once. Sequenced input: naive CD4+ T cells from blood. The source of these receptors is a woman aged 18-30 years in good health. CDR3s include the opening cysteine and the closing phenylalanine or tryptophan. D genes are given only for firm matches. Size is omitted from some rows. Given values are once, few, many or a class for expanded clones.

CDR3 DNA: TGTGCCTGGAGCTGGGGAGGAGCTAGCAATCAGCCCCAGCATTTT; CDR3 protein: CAWSWGGASNQPQHF; V gene: TRBV30; D gene: .; clone size: few; J gene: TRBJ1-5
CDR3 DNA: TGTGCCAGCAGTGAAGTCTTAGGCAGCGGGTACTTC; CDR3 protein: CASSEVLGSGYF; V gene: TRBV6-1; D gene: .; clone size: few; J gene: TRBJ2-5
CDR3 DNA: TGTGCCAGCAGCGGGACTCCAGTGGACATTCAGTACTTC; CDR3 protein: CASSGTPVDIQYF; V gene: TRBV2; D gene: .; clone size: few; J gene: TRBJ2-4
CDR3 DNA: TGTGCCAGCAGCGTAGGAACAGGGGTGGATGGGGCCAACGTCCTGACTTTC; CDR3 protein: CASSVGTGVDGANVLTF; V gene: TRBV5-4; D gene: TRBD1; clone size: .; J gene: TRBJ2-6
CDR3 DNA: TGTGCCAGCAGTTTGAGTAGCGCCTACAATGAGCAGTTCTTC; CDR3 protein: CASSLSSAYNEQFF; V gene: TRBV27; D gene: .; clone size: few; J gene: TRBJ2-1
CDR3 DNA: TGTGCCAGCAGTTCGTTAGCGGGATCACAGATAGAGCAGTATTTT; CDR3 protein: CASSSLAGSQIEQYF; V gene: TRBV6-1; D gene: TRBD2; clone size: .; J gene: TRBJ2-3
CDR3 DNA: TGTGCCAGCAGACCCTCCGGGACAGGGAACCCCGGGGAGCTGTTTTTT; CDR3 protein: CASRPSGTGNPGELFF; V gene: TRBV4-2; D gene: TRBD1; clone size: few; J gene: TRBJ2-2
CDR3 DNA: TGTGCCAGCAGCTTGGAATCTTTCTCCTACAATGAGCAGTTCTTC; CDR3 protein: CASSLESFSYNEQFF; V gene: TRBV5-4; D gene: .; clone size: .; J gene: TRBJ2-1
CDR3 DNA: TGTGCCAGCAGTGCCGGGACAGGGGCAGAGACCCAGTACTTC; CDR3 protein: CASSAGTGAETQYF; V gene: TRBV2; D gene: TRBD1; clone size: .; J gene: TRBJ2-5
CDR3 DNA: TGTGCCAGCAGCTTAGGGTCTAGTCGCGACAATGAGCAGTTCTTC; CDR3 protein: CASSLGSSRDNEQFF; V gene: TRBV7-9; D gene: .; clone size: .; J gene: TRBJ2-1
CDR3 DNA: TGCAGCGCCGCGACTAGCGGGGAAGAGACCCAGTACTTC; CDR3 protein: CSAATSGEETQYF; V gene: TRBV29-1; D gene: TRBD2; clone size: .; J gene: TRBJ2-5
CDR3 DNA: TGTGCCAGCAGCTTAGGGCTAGCGACCTACGAGCAGTACTTC; CDR3 protein: CASSLGLATYEQYF; V gene: TRBV7-2; D gene: .; clone size: .; J gene: TRBJ2-7
CDR3 DNA: TGTGCCAGTAGTATCGGTCTCCGGAACACCGGGGAGCTGTTTTTT; CDR3 protein: CASSIGLRNTGELFF; V gene: TRBV19; D gene: .; clone size: .; J gene: TRBJ2-2
CDR3 DNA: TGTGCCAGCAGCATAGCGGGGCACAGGGAGACCCAGTACTTC; CDR3 protein: CASSIAGHRETQYF; V gene: TRBV7-2; D gene: TRBD2; clone size: few; J gene: TRBJ2-5
CDR3 DNA: TGTGCCAGCAGCTCAGGGACTAGCGGGGCGACCCAGTACTTC; CDR3 protein: CASSSGTSGATQYF; V gene: TRBV7-2; D gene: TRBD2; clone size: .; J gene: TRBJ2-5
CDR3 DNA: TGTGCCAGCAGCACCCTAGCGGGAGTTGGGAATGAGCAGTTCTTC; CDR3 protein: CASSTLAGVGNEQFF; V gene: TRBV7-9; D gene: TRBD2; clone size: few; J gene: TRBJ2-1
CDR3 DNA: TGTGCCATCCGGGACAGCGCGAGCTCCTACAATGAGCAGTTCTTC; CDR3 protein: CAIRDSASSYNEQFF; V gene: TRBV10-3; D gene: TRBD1; clone size: .; J gene: TRBJ2-1
CDR3 DNA: TGTGCCAGCAGGGAGGGCAGCCAAGAGACCCAGTACTTC; CDR3 protein: CASREGSQETQYF; V gene: TRBV2; D gene: .; clone size: few; J gene: TRBJ2-5
CDR3 DNA: TGTGCCAGCAGCGTAGAGGGACAGGGGCGGAATGAGCAGTTCTTC; CDR3 protein: CASSVEGQGRNEQFF; V gene: TRBV9; D gene: TRBD1; clone size: few; J gene: TRBJ2-1
CDR3 DNA: TGTGCCAGTAGTATTCGGAGGTTGGCCGGGGAGCTGTTTTTT; CDR3 protein: CASSIRRLAGELFF; V gene: TRBV19; D gene: .; clone size: few; J gene: TRBJ2-2
CDR3 DNA: TGTGCCAGCAGGCCCCAAACAGGGGGCGGAGGTAGCAATCAGCCCCAGCATTTT; CDR3 protein: CASRPQTGGGGSNQPQHF; V gene: TRBV27; D gene: TRBD1; clone size: .; J gene: TRBJ1-5
CDR3 DNA: TGTGCCAGCAGTTACGCGGGAGGCTACACCTTC; CDR3 protein: CASSYAGGYTF; V gene: TRBV6-6; D gene: .; clone size: few; J gene: TRBJ1-2
CDR3 DNA: TGTGCCAGCAGCGTAGGAGGGCAATACAATTCACCCCTCCACTTT; CDR3 protein: CASSVGGQYNSPLHF; V gene: TRBV9; D gene: .; clone size: few; J gene: TRBJ1-6
CDR3 DNA: TGCGCCAGCAGCGGCGGGGGGGCATCAGATACGCAGTATTTT; CDR3 protein: CASSGGGASDTQYF; V gene: TRBV5-1; D gene: TRBD2; clone size: few; J gene: TRBJ2-3
CDR3 DNA: TGTGCCAGTAGTATTCGACAGGGGAGTAGCAATCAGCCCCAGCATTTT; CDR3 protein: CASSIRQGSSNQPQHF; V gene: TRBV19; D gene: TRBD1; clone size: .; J gene: TRBJ1-5
CDR3 DNA: TGTGCCTGGAGTTCAGGGTCTGGGGCCAACGTCCTGACTTTC; CDR3 protein: CAWSSGSGANVLTF; V gene: TRBV30; D gene: .; clone size: few; J gene: TRBJ2-6
CDR3 DNA: TGCGCCAGCAGCTTCCCAGGAGGCAGCGAGCAGTACTTC; CDR3 protein: CASSFPGGSEQYF; V gene: TRBV5-1; D gene: .; clone size: .; J gene: TRBJ2-7
CDR3 DNA: TGTGCCAGCAGTCCAAGCGGAGCCCCATACGAGCAGTACTTC; CDR3 protein: CASSPSGAPYEQYF; V gene: TRBV27; D gene: .; clone size: .; J gene: TRBJ2-7
CDR3 DNA: TGTGCCAGCTCACCACCGATTTCTAGCGGGACCACAGATACGCAGTATTTT; CDR3 protein: CASSPPISSGTTDTQYF; V gene: TRBV18; D gene: TRBD2; clone size: .; J gene: TRBJ2-3
CDR3 DNA: TGTGCCAGCAGTGCCAGACAGGACGAGCAGTACTTC; CDR3 protein: CASSARQDEQYF; V gene: TRBV7-6; D gene: .; clone size: few; J gene: TRBJ2-7
CDR3 DNA: TGCAGCGTTGAAACCTGGACAGAGAACACTGAAGCTTTCTTT; CDR3 protein: CSVETWTENTEAFF; V gene: TRBV29-1; D gene: .; clone size: few; J gene: TRBJ1-1
CDR3 DNA: TGTGCCAGCTCACGTAGGGCACAGGGGGCCTCCTACAATGAGCAGTTCTTC; CDR3 protein: CASSRRAQGASYNEQFF; V gene: TRBV7-9; D gene: TRBD1; clone size: .; J gene: TRBJ2-1
CDR3 DNA: TGTGCCTGGAGTGCCTCGGGGGTTGAAGCTTTCTTT; CDR3 protein: CAWSASGVEAFF; V gene: TRBV30; D gene: .; clone size: .; J gene: TRBJ1-1
CDR3 DNA: TGTGCCAGCAGCCTCAAAGTAACTTATGGCTACACCTTC; CDR3 protein: CASSLKVTYGYTF; V gene: TRBV5-8; D gene: .; clone size: .; J gene: TRBJ1-2
CDR3 DNA: TGTGCCAGCAGCCCCCGACCCAGCGGGAGGGCCGAGAGCTCCTACGAGCAGTACTTC; CDR3 protein: CASSPRPSGRAESSYEQYF; V gene: TRBV11-2; D gene: TRBD2; clone size: .; J gene: TRBJ2-7
CDR3 DNA: TGTGCCACCAGCAGAGACGGGGGCACTGAAGCTTTCTTT; CDR3 protein: CATSRDGGTEAFF; V gene: TRBV15; D gene: .; clone size: .; J gene: TRBJ1-1
CDR3 DNA: TGTGCCAGCAGAACACAGGGAATGAGGTTGGATACGCAGTATTTT; CDR3 protein: CASRTQGMRLDTQYF; V gene: TRBV7-2; D gene: .; clone size: few; J gene: TRBJ2-3
CDR3 DNA: TGCGCCAGCAGCCAAGATCGGGACAGGGTTTCACCCCTCCACTTT; CDR3 protein: CASSQDRDRVSPLHF; V gene: TRBV4-3; D gene: TRBD1; clone size: .; J gene: TRBJ1-6
CDR3 DNA: TGTGCCACCACCGGTCCTCATCCTAGTACGCAGTATTTT; CDR3 protein: CATTGPHPSTQYF; V gene: TRBV28; D gene: .; clone size: .; J gene: TRBJ2-3
CDR3 DNA: TGTGCCAGCACCGACGATGGGCTTAGCTCCTACGAGCAGTACTTC; CDR3 protein: CASTDDGLSSYEQYF; V gene: TRBV11-3; D gene: .; clone size: .; J gene: TRBJ2-7
CDR3 DNA: TGCGCCAGCAGCCCCATCGGGGGACCAAGGGGAGCCGAGCAGTACTTC; CDR3 protein: CASSPIGGPRGAEQYF; V gene: TRBV4-1; D gene: .; clone size: .; J gene: TRBJ2-7
CDR3 DNA: TGTGCCAGCAGCCAAGCGGGACAGGGCCGCGGAAAACTGTTTTTT; CDR3 protein: CASSQAGQGRGKLFF; V gene: TRBV14; D gene: TRBD1; clone size: few; J gene: TRBJ1-4
CDR3 DNA: TGTGCCAGTACCCAGACAGGGGGGTCAGAGACCCAGTACTTC; CDR3 protein: CASTQTGGSETQYF; V gene: TRBV9; D gene: TRBD1; clone size: few; J gene: TRBJ2-5
CDR3 DNA: TGCAGCGTTGGGTTAGCGGGAGGCTCCTACAATGAGCAGTTCTTC; CDR3 protein: CSVGLAGGSYNEQFF; V gene: TRBV29-1; D gene: TRBD2; clone size: few; J gene: TRBJ2-1
CDR3 DNA: TGTGCCAGCAGCTCCCCGGGGTCCCCTAACGCCAACGTCCTGACTTTC; CDR3 protein: CASSSPGSPNANVLTF; V gene: TRBV11-2; D gene: .; clone size: .; J gene: TRBJ2-6